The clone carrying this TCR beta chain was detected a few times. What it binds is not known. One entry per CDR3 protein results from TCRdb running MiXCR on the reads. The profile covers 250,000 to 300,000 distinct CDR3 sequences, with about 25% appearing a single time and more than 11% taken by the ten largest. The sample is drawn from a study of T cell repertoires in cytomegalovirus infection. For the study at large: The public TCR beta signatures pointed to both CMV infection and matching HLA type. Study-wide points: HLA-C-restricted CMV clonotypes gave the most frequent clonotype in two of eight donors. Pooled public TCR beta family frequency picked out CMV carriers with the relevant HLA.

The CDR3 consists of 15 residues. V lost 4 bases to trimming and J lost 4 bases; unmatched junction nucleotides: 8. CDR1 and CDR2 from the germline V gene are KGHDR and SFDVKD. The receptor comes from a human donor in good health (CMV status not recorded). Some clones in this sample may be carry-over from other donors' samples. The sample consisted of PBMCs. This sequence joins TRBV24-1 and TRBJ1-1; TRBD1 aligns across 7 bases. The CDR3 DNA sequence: TGTGCCACCAGTGACCCAGGGGGTACGGGCACTGAAGCTTTCTTT. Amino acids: CATSDPGGTGTEAFF.